The 22 T cell receptor beta chains listed next were all sequenced from one sample in a study of cytomegalovirus exposure and HLA in healthy donors. Vbeta (60) and Jbeta (13) primers were used in the PCR. Sequencing used immunoSEQ multiplex PCR; TCRdb keeps in-frame clones, though not all of them. The sample consists of about 200,000 clones, roughly three quarters of them appearing once. The sequencing input was PBMCs. The origin of the receptors is a male donor in good health and CMV-seropositive.

This rearrangement joins TRBV5-6 to TRBJ2-2; 7 nucleotides align to TRBD2. CDR3 length equals 16 residues. Trimming removed 0 bases from V and 3 bases from J; junction bases left unmatched: 5. Germline CDR1 reads SGHDT; CDR2 reads YYEEEE. Here the CDR3 DNA reads TGTGCCAGCAGCTTGGGGGGGGGAGGACACACCGGGGAGCTGTTTTTT. Translating it yields CASSLGGGGHTGELFF.

The rearrangement joins TRBV7-9 to TRBJ2-7; perhaps TRBD1 as D (5 bases). The CDR3 has 14 residues. Germline assignment: CDR1 SEHNR and CDR2 FQNEAQ (reference sequence). V was shortened by 5 bases and J by 0 bases, with 11 bases between the two germline ends. This chain's CDR3 is CASSVDIISYEQYF. The CDR3 DNA sequence: TGTGCCAGCAGCGTGGACATAATCTCCTACGAGCAGTACTTC.

This sequence joins TRBV6-5 and TRBJ1-1; no clear D. This CDR3 spans 13 amino acids. Trimming pared 0 bases from V and 3 bases from J, leaving 5 bases between. The germline CDR1 and CDR2 sequences are MNHEY and SVGAGI. This chain's CDR3 is CASSYSTHTEAFF. CDR3 bases: TGTGCCAGCAGTTACTCGACACACACTGAAGCTTTCTTT.

This chain links TRBV7-2 with TRBJ1-5, with TRBD1 identical over 8 bases. The CDR3 covers 16 residues. Per the germline V gene, CDR1 is SGHTA and CDR2 is FQGNSA. With V trimmed by 4 bases and J by 6 bases, 11 bases remained unmatched. CDR3 in amino acids: CASSSRLTGEGQPQHF. CDR3 nucleotides: TGTGCCAGCAGCTCTCGATTGACAGGGGAGGGTCAGCCCCAGCATTTT.

The genes are TRBV19 and TRBJ2-7, with TRBD2 matching over 13 bases. The germline V gene encodes CDR1 LNHDA and CDR2 SQIVND (reference sequence). With 5 bases clipped from V and 5 bases from J, the junction kept 9 bases outside the gene matches. The CDR3 runs to 16 residues. Here the CDR3 reads CASSLRTSGRTHEQYF. CDR3 coding DNA: TGTGCCAGTAGTCTGAGGACTAGCGGGAGAACCCACGAGCAGTACTTC.

The rearrangement uses TRBV5-5 and TRBJ1-3; tentatively, D is TRBD1 (5 bases). Trimming stripped 2 bases from V and 3 bases from J, with 12 bases between. This CDR3 has 15 amino acids. Germline CDR1 and CDR2: SGHKS and YYEKEE (reference sequence). The CDR3 nucleotides are TGTGCCAGCAGCTTTTCTCGGGGGGATGGAAACACCATATATTTT. Protein: CASSFSRGDGNTIYF.

This sequence joins TRBV21-1 and TRBJ2-7; TRBD2 is the table's D call, not checked against the DNA. TRBV21-1 is given as a pseudogene. The CDR3 runs 15 residues. CDR3 sequence reads: CASRRTSGRAVEQYF. The CDR3 region has the DNA TGTGCCAGCAGGCGGACTAGCGGGAGGGCAGTAGAGCAGTACTTC.

The chain uses TRBV27 and TRBJ2-7; 10 bases align to TRBD1. The CDR3 length is 15 residues. Germline assignment: CDR1 MNHEY and CDR2 SMNVEV (reference sequence). V shed 9 bases, J shed 9 bases, and the junction held 17 bases outside the gene matches. The chain's CDR3 is CARTDRGQLDRVQYF. The CDR3 DNA sequence: TGTGCCAGAACTGACAGGGGGCAGTTGGATAGGGTGCAGTACTTC.

V usage is TRBV27 and J usage is TRBJ1-4, with D possibly being TRBD1 (6 bases). From germline, CDR1 is MNHEY and CDR2 SMNVEV (reference sequence). This CDR3 has 13 amino acids. V lost 3 bases and J lost 8, with 10 bases in between. The CDR3 sequence: CASSLGHFEKLFF. DNA of the CDR3: TGTGCCAGCAGTTTGGGACACTTCGAAAAACTGTTTTTT. The complete variable domain, with remaining parts taken from reference TRBV27 and TRBJ1-4, reads EAQVTQNPRYLITVTGKKLTVTCSQNMNHEYMSWYRQDPGLGLRQIYYSMNVEVTDKGDVPEGYKVSRKEKRNFPLILESPSPNQTSLYFCASSLGHFEKLFFGSGTQLSVL.

As concerns this clone: A junction end diverges from the germline sequence, so it may reflect a read error. The chain recombines TRBV7-9 with TRBJ1-2; TRBD1 aligns across 7 bases. Germline V gene data show CDR1 as SEHNR and CDR2 as FQNEAQ (reference sequence). The CDR3 length is 14 residues. For the CDR3, the DNA is TGTTCCAGCAGCCGACAGGGACCTAACTATGGCTACACCTTC. This sequence encodes CSSSRQGPNYGYTF.

The chain links TRBV9 to TRBJ1-6; no clear D. Deletions cut 0 bases from V and 8 bases from J, with 6 bases between. Germline lookup yields CDR1 SGDLS and CDR2 YYNGEE. The CDR3 has 13 amino acids. CDR3 loop: CASSVVGDSPLHF. The CDR3 nucleotides read TGTGCCAGCAGCGTAGTGGGCGATTCACCCCTCCACTTT. Variable domain in full (rest from reference TRBV9 and TRBJ1-6): DSGVTQTPKHLITATGQRVTLRCSPRSGDLSVYWYQQSLDQGLQFLIQYYNGEERAKGNILERFSAQQFPDLHSELNLSSLELGDSALYFCASSVVGDSPLHFGNGTRLTVT.

V gene TRBV7-7 combines with J gene TRBJ2-7; D remains ambiguous. Germline assignment: CDR1 SSHAT and CDR2 FNYEAQ (reference sequence). The ends were cut back, 3 bases at V and 4 bases at J, with 10 bases in the middle. This CDR3 has 13 amino acids. The CDR3 region is CASSFGTEYEQYF. The CDR3 region has the DNA TGTGCCAGCAGCTTCGGTACAGAGTACGAGCAGTACTTC.

This clone has just a few counts. The chain employs TRBV7-8 and TRBJ2-1, with 8 bases lining up with TRBD2. The CDR3 has 14 residues. The J segment lost 5 bases and the V segment lost 3 bases, leaving 3 bases of the junction unmatched. Germline assignment: CDR1 SGHVS and CDR2 FQNEAQ. Written as DNA, the CDR3 is TGTGCCAGCAGCTTTAGGACTAGCCACAATGAGCAGTTCTTC. Residues: CASSFRTSHNEQFF.

Regarding this clone: Other DNA sequences in this specimen translate into the identical CDR3. The genes are TRBV28 and TRBJ2-3, with 8 nucleotides matching TRBD1. The CDR3 totals 13 residues. Germline lookup yields CDR1 MDHEN and CDR2 SYDVKM. The V and J ends lost 8 bases and 2 bases, in that order; junction bases with no gene match: 3. CDR3 nucleotide sequence: TGTGCCAGCTGGGACAGGACCACAGATACGCAGTATTTT. Protein sequence: CASWDRTTDTQYF.

There are a few counts of this clone. The chain couples TRBV28 to TRBJ2-7; TRBD1 matches at 9 bases. The germline V gene has CDR1 MDHEN and CDR2 SYDVKM. The CDR3 has 16 amino acids. V lost 5 bases and J lost 3; bases outside the gene matches: 11. The CDR3 loop is CASSQIHGQGFYEQYF. In DNA form, the CDR3 reads TGTGCCAGCAGTCAAATCCATGGACAGGGGTTCTACGAGCAGTACTTC.

In its sample, this clone was seen once. This sequence joins TRBV6-6 and TRBJ1-5; D is ambiguous. V was cut by 6 bases and J by 5 bases, with 14 bases left in between. CDR3 length equals 14 residues. Germline loops: CDR1 MNHNY, CDR2 SVGAGI (reference sequence). The CDR3 DNA reads as TGTGCCAGCAGAGAGGCTGAGTCAGATCAGCCCCAGCATTTT. The encoded protein is CASREAESDQPQHF.

The rearrangement uses TRBV5-1 and TRBJ2-7, with 9 positions matching TRBD1. Trimming at V came to 4 bases and at J to 9 bases, leaving 11 bases not matched to a gene. The CDR3 is made up of 14 amino acids. Per germline, CDR1 SGHRS and CDR2 YFSETQ. For the CDR3, the DNA is TGCGCCAGCAGCCCCGGGACAGGGAGGGAGAGGCAGTACTTC. As protein: CASSPGTGRERQYF.

The count of this clone is one. The chain uses TRBV9 and TRBJ1-3; tentative D call: TRBD1 (6 bases). The CDR3 is 13 amino acids. Trimming removed 3 bases at V and 4 bases at J, with 8 bases between. Germline V gene sequence: CDR1 SGDLS, CDR2 YYNGEE. CDR3 bases: TGTGCCAGCAGCGCGACAGGCGGAAACACCATATATTTT. Amino acids: CASSATGGNTIYF.

This clone was detected a few times. V and J are TRBV11-2 and TRBJ2-2; D may be TRBD1 (5 bases). The germline V gene has CDR1 SGHAT and CDR2 FQNNGV. Deletions cut 1 base from V and 10 bases from J, with 13 bases between. This CDR3 spans 14 amino acids. The CDR3 protein is CASSLVRGLAELFF. In DNA, the CDR3 is TGTGCCAGCAGCTTAGTAAGGGGTTTGGCGGAGCTGTTTTTT.

On this clone itself: One junction end does not reproduce the germline sequence, and a read error may be involved. Other DNA sequences in the sample encode the same CDR3. The rearrangement joins TRBV19 to TRBJ2-3; D gene ambiguous. CDR3 length: 13 amino acids. Germline V gene data show CDR1 as LNHDA and CDR2 as SQIVND (reference sequence). The CDR3 DNA sequence: TGTGCCAGCAGTACCGGAGGCACAGATACGCAGTATTTT. This sequence encodes CASSTGGTDTQYF.

The rearrangement uses TRBV7-2 and TRBJ2-4; 9 bases are a match to TRBD2. CDR3 length: 13 residues. The germline gives CDR1 SGHTA, CDR2 FQGNSA. V trimming: 3 bases; J trimming: 8 bases; junction bases outside the gene matches: 2. CDR3 protein: CASSFGGGDIQYF. CDR3 DNA sequence: TGTGCCAGCAGCTTTGGCGGGGGGGACATTCAGTACTTC.

This clone was seen more than once but under ten times. The chain uses TRBV6-4 and TRBJ2-3; 14 nucleotides align to TRBD2. The CDR3 spans 14 residues. The ends lost 4 bases at V and 6 bases at J; junction bases unmatched: 0. CDR1 is MRHNA, CDR2 SNTAGT, per germline. CDR3 protein: CASSGLAGGDTQYF. The CDR3 region has the DNA TGTGCCAGCAGTGGACTAGCGGGGGGGGATACGCAGTATTTT.